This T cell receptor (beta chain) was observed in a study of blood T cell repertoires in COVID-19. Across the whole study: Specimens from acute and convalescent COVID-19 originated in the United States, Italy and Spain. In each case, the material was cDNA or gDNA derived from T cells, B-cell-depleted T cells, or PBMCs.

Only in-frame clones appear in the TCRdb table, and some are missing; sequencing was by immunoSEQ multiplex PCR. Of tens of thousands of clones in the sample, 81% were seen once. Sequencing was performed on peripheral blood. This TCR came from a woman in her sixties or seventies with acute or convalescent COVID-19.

The CDR3 nucleotides are TGTGCCAGCAGCTCCAGAGTCGGGAGGGGCACAGATACGCAGTATTTT. It codes for CASSSRVGRGTDTQYF. This rearrangement joins TRBV7-9 to TRBJ2-3; 8 nucleotides line up with TRBD2. This CDR3 is 16 amino acids long. From germline, CDR1 is SEHNR and CDR2 FQNEAQ (reference sequence). The V segment lost 4 bases and the J segment 1 base; nucleotides outside the gene matches: 7.